One T cell receptor beta chain is described in this entry. Its target is unknown. By 5'RACE template switching, TCR cDNA was produced, with a universal primer site and UMIs added in the process. From the 5' RACE reads, TCRdb called clonotypes with MiXCR, one entry per CDR3 protein. Seen here are 150,000 or so distinct CDR3 sequences, approximately 9.9% observed once, and the top ten hold approximately 39%. V lost 1 base to trimming and J lost 2 bases, with 16 bases between them. Germline loops: CDR1 SGHTA, CDR2 FQGNSA. The CDR3 runs to 17 residues. This specimen belongs to a study of T cells after yellow fever vaccination. Across the study: Fractions of low cell number were prepared using SMART-Seq v4 Ultra Low Input.

The study, taken as a whole, reports: A weaker but faster secondary response was observed, peaking on day 5 versus 15. Post-booster reappearance was seen for most primary-vaccination clones (around 97% CD4, about 88% CD8).

V and J are TRBV7-2 and TRBJ2-3; D is undetermined. This sequence originates from a young man who received the YFV17D yellow fever vaccine. The input for sequencing was CD8+ T cells sorted from PBMCs, taken 45 days after the yellow fever booster vaccination. CDR3 sequence (DNA): TGTGCCAGCAGCTTAGAAAAGTCGGAGACGTACACAGATACGCAGTATTTT. It yields the protein CASSLEKSETYTDTQYF.